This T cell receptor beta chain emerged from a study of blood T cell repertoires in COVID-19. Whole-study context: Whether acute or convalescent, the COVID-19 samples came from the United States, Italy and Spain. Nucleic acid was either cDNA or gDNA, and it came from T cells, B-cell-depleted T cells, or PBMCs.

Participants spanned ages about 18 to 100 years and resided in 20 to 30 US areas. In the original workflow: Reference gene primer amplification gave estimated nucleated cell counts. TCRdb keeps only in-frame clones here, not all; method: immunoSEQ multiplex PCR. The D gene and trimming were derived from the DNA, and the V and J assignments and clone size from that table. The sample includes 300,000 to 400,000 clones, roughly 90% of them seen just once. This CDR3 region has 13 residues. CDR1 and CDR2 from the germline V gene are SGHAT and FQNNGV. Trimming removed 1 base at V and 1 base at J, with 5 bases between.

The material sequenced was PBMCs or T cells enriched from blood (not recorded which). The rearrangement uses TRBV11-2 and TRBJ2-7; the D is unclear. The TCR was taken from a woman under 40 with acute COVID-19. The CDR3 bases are TGTGCCAGCAGCTTAGCTCTTTCCTACGAGCAGTACTTC. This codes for CASSLALSYEQYF.